This TCR beta chain was documented in a study of molecular identifiers for immune sequencing clone quantification. The overall study: For replicates, RNA isolated from roughly 21,000 or 96,000 naive CD8 cells was divided into five portions, of which four were sequenced.

Whole-study results and caveats: Clone sizes that are highly expanded could be underestimated when identical TCR molecules share a barcode.

One entry per CDR3 protein, called by TCRdb with MiXCR from the PCR reads. The sample carries about 9,800 distinct CDR3 sequences, approximately 20% recorded once. Sorting captured naive CD8 T cells as CD8+CD4-CCR7+CD45RA+. By share of the sample, this clonotype is medium-sized. As yet, its antigen is unknown. Trimming cost V 1 base and J 0 bases, with 0 bases left between them. The germline V gene has CDR1 DFQATT and CDR2 SNEGSKA (reference sequence). The CDR3 spans 11 residues. This TCR was sampled from a human donor in good health. Some libraries in this study had Jurkat cell RNA spiked in. The genes are TRBV20-1 and TRBJ1-1; D is unresolved. Sequences were obtained from naive CD8+ T cells from blood, with Jurkat cell RNA spiked in. The subset here: FACS-sorted CD8+CD4-CCR7+CD45RA+ naive T cells. CDR3 DNA sequence: TGCAGTGCTAGAGTGAACACTGAAGCTTTCTTT. Encoded protein: CSARVNTEAFF.